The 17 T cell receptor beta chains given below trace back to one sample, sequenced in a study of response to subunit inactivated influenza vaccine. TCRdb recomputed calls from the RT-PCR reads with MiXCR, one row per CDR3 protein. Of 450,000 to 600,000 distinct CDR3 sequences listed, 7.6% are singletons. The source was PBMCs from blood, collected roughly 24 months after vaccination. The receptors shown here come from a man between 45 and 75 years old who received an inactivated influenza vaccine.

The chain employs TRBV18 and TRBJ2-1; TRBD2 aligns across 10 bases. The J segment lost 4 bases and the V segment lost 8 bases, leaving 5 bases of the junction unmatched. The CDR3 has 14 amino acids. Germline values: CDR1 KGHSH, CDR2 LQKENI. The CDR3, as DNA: TGTGCCAGCCACGGGACTAGCGCTTACAATGAGCAGTTCTTC. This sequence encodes CASHGTSAYNEQFF.

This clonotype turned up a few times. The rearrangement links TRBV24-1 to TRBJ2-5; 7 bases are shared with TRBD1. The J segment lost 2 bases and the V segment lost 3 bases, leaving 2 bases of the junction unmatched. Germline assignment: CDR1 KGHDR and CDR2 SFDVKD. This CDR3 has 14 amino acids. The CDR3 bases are TGTGCCACCAGTGATAGGGGGCCTCAAGAGACCCAGTACTTC. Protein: CATSDRGPQETQYF.

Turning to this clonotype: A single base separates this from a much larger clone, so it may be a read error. The CDR3 loop reads CASSPGTGKSGKTIYF. The CDR3, as DNA: TGTGCCAGCAGCCCCGGGACAGGGAAATCTGGAAAGACCATATATTTT. The chain recombines TRBV7-6 with TRBJ1-3, with TRBD1 matching over 9 bases. CDR3 length: 16 residues. Germline loops: CDR1 SGHVS, CDR2 FNYEAQ.

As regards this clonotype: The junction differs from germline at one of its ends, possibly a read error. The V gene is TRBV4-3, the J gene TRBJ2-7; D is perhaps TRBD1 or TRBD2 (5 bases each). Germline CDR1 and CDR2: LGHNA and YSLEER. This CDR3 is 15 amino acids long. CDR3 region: CASSQGQGVPYEQYF. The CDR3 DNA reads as TGCGCCAGCAGCCAGGGGCAGGGAGTTCCCTATGAGCAGTACTTC.

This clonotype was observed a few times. The CDR3 spells CASSQGPYGTDTQYF. The CDR3 nucleotides are TGTGCCAGCAGCCAAGGTCCATACGGCACAGATACGCAGTATTTT. This chain links TRBV4-2 with TRBJ2-3; no reliable D call. CDR1 and CDR2 (germline): LGHNA, YNFKEQ. Trimming pared 1 base from V and 1 base from J, leaving 9 bases between. The CDR3 runs to 15 residues.

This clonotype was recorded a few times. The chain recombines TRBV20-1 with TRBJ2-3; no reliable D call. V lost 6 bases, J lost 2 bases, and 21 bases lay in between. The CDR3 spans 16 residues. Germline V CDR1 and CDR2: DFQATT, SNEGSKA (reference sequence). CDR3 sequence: CSATRNPLPFTDTQYF. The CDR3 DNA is TGCAGTGCCACACGTAATCCCCTCCCTTTCACAGATACGCAGTATTTT.

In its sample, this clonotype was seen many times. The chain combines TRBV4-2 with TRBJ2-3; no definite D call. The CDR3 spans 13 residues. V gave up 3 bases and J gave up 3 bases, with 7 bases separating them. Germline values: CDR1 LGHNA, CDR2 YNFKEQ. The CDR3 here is CASSHDQTDTQYF. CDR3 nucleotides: TGTGCCAGCAGCCACGACCAAACAGATACGCAGTATTTT.

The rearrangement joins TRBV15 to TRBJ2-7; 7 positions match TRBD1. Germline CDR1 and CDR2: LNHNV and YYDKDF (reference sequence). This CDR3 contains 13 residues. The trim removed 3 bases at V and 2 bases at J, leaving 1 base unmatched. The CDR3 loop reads CATSRGQTYEQYF. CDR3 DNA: TGTGCCACCAGCAGGGGACAGACCTACGAGCAGTACTTC.

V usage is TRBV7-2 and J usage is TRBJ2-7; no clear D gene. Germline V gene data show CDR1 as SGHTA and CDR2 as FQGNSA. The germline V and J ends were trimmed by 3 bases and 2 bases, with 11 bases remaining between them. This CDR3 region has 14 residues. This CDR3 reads CASSLFRIAYEQYF. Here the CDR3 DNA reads TGTGCCAGCAGCTTGTTCCGGATAGCCTACGAGCAGTACTTC.

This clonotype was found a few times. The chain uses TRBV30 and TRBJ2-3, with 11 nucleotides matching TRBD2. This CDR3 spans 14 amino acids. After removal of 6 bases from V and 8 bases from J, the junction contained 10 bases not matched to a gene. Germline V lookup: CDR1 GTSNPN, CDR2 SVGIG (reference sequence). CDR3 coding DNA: TGTGCCTGTGCCCTAGCGGGAGGCTTAGGTACGCAGTATTTT. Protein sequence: CACALAGGLGTQYF.

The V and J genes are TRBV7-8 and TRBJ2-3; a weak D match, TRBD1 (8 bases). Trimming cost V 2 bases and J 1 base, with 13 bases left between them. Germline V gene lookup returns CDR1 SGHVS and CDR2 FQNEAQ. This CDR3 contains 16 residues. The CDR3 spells CASSLWEGQGTDTQYF. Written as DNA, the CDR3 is TGTGCCAGCAGCTTATGGGAGGGACAGGGCACAGATACGCAGTATTTT.

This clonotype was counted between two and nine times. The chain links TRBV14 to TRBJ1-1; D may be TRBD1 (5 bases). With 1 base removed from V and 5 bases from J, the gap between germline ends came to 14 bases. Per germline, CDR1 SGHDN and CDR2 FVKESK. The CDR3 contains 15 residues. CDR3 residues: CASSQVGGLWTEAFF. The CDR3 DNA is TGTGCCAGCAGCCAAGTGGGGGGACTATGGACTGAAGCTTTCTTT.

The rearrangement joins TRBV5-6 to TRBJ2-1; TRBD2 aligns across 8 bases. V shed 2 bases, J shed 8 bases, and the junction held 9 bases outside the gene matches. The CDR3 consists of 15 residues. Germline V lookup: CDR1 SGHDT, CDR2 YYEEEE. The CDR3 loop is CASSLRGGGFDEQFF. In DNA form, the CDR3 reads TGTGCCAGCAGCTTAAGAGGCGGGGGGTTCGATGAGCAGTTCTTC.

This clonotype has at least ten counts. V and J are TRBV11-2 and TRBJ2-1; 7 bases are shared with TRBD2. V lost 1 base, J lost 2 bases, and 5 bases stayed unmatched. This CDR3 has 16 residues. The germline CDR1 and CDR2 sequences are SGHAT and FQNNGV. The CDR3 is CASSLVVAGAYNEQFF. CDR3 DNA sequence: TGTGCCAGCAGCTTAGTCGTCGCGGGGGCCTACAATGAGCAGTTCTTC.

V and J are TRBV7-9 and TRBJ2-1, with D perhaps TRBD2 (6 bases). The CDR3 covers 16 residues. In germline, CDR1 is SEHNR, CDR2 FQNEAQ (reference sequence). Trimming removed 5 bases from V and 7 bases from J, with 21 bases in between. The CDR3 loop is CASSPQAGPTWNEQFF. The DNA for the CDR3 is TGTGCCAGCAGCCCCCAAGCGGGTCCCACGTGGAATGAGCAGTTCTTC.

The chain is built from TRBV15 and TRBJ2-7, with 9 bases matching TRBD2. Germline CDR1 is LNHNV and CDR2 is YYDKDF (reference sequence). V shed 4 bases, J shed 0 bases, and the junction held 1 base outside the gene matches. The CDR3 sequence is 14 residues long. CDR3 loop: CATSNSGSSYEQYF. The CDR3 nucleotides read TGTGCCACCAGCAATAGCGGGAGCTCCTACGAGCAGTACTTC.

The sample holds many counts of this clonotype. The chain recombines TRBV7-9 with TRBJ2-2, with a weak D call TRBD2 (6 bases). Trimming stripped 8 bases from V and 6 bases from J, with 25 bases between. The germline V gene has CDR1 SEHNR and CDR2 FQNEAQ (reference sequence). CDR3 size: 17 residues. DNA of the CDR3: TGTGCCAGCTCACTCCTGGTGGGAGGCCCCCCGGCCGGGGAGCTGTTTTTT. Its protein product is CASSLLVGGPPAGELFF. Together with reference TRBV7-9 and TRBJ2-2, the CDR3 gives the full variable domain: DTGVSQNPRHKITKRGQNVTFRCDPISEHNRLYWYRQTLGQGPEFLTYFQNEAQLEKSRLLSDRFSAERPKGSFSTLEIQRTEQGDSAMYLCASSLLVGGPPAGELFFGEGSRLTVL.